This T cell receptor beta chain was profiled in a study of shared clonotypes between healthy human individuals. Here immunoSEQ multiplex PCR was the method, and the copy in TCRdb shows in-frame clones only, minus some. The sample yields around 1.9 million clones, 80% to 95% seen once. Positively selected for CCR7, the CD45RO-negative cells used as naive CD8 cells excluded terminally differentiated effector memory CD45RA+ cells. V dropped 2 bases and J dropped 0 bases, with 8 bases sitting between them. Germline loops: CDR1 MNHEY, CDR2 SVGAGI. The CDR3 runs 14 residues. Concerning this clone: Other DNA variants within this sample encode the same CDR3.

This receptor was taken from a man younger than 35 in good health. Some clones in this sample may be carry-over from other donors' samples. This rearrangement joins TRBV6-5 to TRBJ2-7, with a possible D match to TRBD2 (6 bases). Sequencing used naive CD8+ T cells from PBMCs. This chain's CDR3 is CASSYGLSSYEQYF. CDR3 DNA sequence: TGTGCCAGCAGTTACGGACTAAGCTCCTACGAGCAGTACTTC.